The clone carrying this TCR beta chain was seen only a few times. The data are from a study of blood T cell repertoires in COVID-19. The overall study: From T cells, B-cell-depleted T cells, or PBMCs came the material, which was cDNA or gDNA.

The germline gives CDR1 MNHEY, CDR2 SVGAGI. The ends were cut back, 7 bases at V and 1 base at J, with 17 bases in the middle. CDR3 length: 15 residues. The data were produced by immunoSEQ multiplex PCR, yet TCRdb's version contains in-frame clones alone and is incomplete. The data contain a few hundred thousand clones, around 86% of them singletons. The TCR originated in a woman between 45 and 60 years old with acute or convalescent COVID-19. Specimen: peripheral blood. The chain links TRBV6-5 to TRBJ2-7; possible D gene TRBD1, 5 bases. The CDR3 DNA sequence: TGTGCCAGCATTTCCCGACAGCCCTCATCCTACGAGCAGTACTTC. Translating it yields CASISRQPSSYEQYF.